The sequence of this T cell receptor (beta chain) was determined in a study of radiation and T cells in renal cell carcinoma. Time point specified: blood 4 weeks post-SBRT, at nephrectomy. Treatment given: 15 Gy SBRT to primary tumor, nephrectomy 4 weeks later. Radiation-treated patients gave blood at baseline, week 2 and week 4. CDR1 and CDR2 from the germline V gene are SQVTM and ANQGSEA. The CDR3 is 16 amino acids. Trimming took 4 bases from V and 6 from J; bases not matched to a gene: 14. There are a few counts of this clone. Its antigen is not known. General study findings and limits: Top tumor clonotypes rose in blood 2 weeks post-radiation, then contracted. No pretreatment tumor biopsies were available for baseline clonotypes.

Using immunoSEQ multiplex PCR, the repertoire was profiled, and TCRdb retains in-frame clones only, with some absent. The table lists 50,000 to 65,000 clones, 60% to 85% of them singletons. The sequence came from a man between 60 and 75 years old with renal cell carcinoma. The rearrangement uses TRBV29-1 and TRBJ2-2, with 7 bases identical to TRBD2. The material sequenced was blood, taken from a patient whose treatment included radiotherapy and nephrectomy. The CDR3 DNA follows: TGCAGCGTTGTCGTCCTAGGTGGCGGGAGTCCCGGGGAGCTGTTTTTT. The encoded protein is CSVVVLGGGSPGELFF.